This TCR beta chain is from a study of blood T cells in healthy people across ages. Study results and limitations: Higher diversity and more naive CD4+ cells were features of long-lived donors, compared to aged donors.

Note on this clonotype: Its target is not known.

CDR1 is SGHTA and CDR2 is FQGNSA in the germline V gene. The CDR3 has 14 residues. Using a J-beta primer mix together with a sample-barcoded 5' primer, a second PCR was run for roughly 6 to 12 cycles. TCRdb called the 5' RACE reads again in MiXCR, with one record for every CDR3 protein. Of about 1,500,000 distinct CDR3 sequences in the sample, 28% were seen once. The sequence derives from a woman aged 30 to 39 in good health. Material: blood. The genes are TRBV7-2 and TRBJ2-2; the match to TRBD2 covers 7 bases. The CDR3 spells CAGREGSRAGELFF. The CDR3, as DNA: TGTGCAGGCAGGGAGGGGAGTAGGGCCGGGGAGCTGTTTTTT. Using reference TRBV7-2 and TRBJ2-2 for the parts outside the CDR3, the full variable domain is GAGVSQSPSNKVTEKGKDVELRCDPISGHTALYWYRQSLGQGLEFLIYFQGNSAPDKSGLPSDRFSAERTGGSVSTLTIQRTQQEDSAVYLCAGREGSRAGELFFGEGSRLTVL.